Each of the 6 T cell receptor beta chains below was sequenced from the same sample in a study of T cells in Graves' hyperthyroidism and ophthalmopathy. Amplification of TCR beta CDR3 regions used RNA as the template. In the first-round RT-PCR of the TCR CDR3, the HTBI primer set was used. MiXCR, run by TCRdb on the multiplex PCR reads, gives a single entry per CDR3 protein. The table lists hundreds of thousands of distinct CDR3 sequences, around 14% of them singletons. Input material: blood. These receptors originate from a woman aged 18-30 years with Graves' hyperthyroidism.

The chain joins TRBV11-1 to TRBJ2-4; D not resolved. The V gene's germline CDR1 is SGHAT and CDR2 FQDESV (reference sequence). V was cut by 2 bases and J by 0 bases, with 8 bases left in between. This CDR3 contains 15 residues. The CDR3 loop is CASSLYPGAKNIQYF. For the CDR3, the DNA is TGTGCCAGCAGCTTATATCCGGGAGCCAAAAACATTCAGTACTTC.

The V gene is TRBV29-1, the J gene TRBJ2-3, with a weak D call TRBD2 (6 bases). V was cut by 4 bases and J by 2 bases, with 10 bases left in between. The CDR3 consists of 13 residues. Germline CDR1 SQVTM, CDR2 ANQGSEA. CDR3 in amino acids: CSVGWRDTDTQYF. The CDR3 DNA follows: TGCAGCGTTGGGTGGCGGGACACAGATACGCAGTATTTT.

This clonotype was picked up a small number of times. The chain joins TRBV7-9 to TRBJ1-5, with 9 nucleotides matching TRBD1. CDR3 length: 16 amino acids. Germline assignment: CDR1 SEHNR and CDR2 FQNEAQ (reference sequence). Trimming cost V 2 bases and J 3 bases; bases outside gene matches: 5. This CDR3 reads CASSLYGQGSNQPQHF. CDR3 sequence (DNA): TGTGCCAGCAGCTTATATGGACAGGGGTCCAATCAGCCCCAGCATTTT.

This clonotype occurred once. The J gene is TRBJ2-3, the V gene TRBV20-1; D ambiguous. CDR1 is DFQATT and CDR2 is SNEGSKA in the germline V gene (reference sequence). This CDR3 is built from 12 residues. V lost 3 bases and J lost 8, with 12 bases in between. This chain's CDR3 is CSASLTEATQYF. The CDR3 DNA reads as TGCAGTGCTAGCCTAACAGAAGCTACGCAGTATTTT.

Ten or more counts support this clonotype. The rearrangement joins TRBV12-3 or TRBV12-4 to TRBJ2-3; 12 nucleotides match TRBD2. V was pared by 5 bases and J by 6 bases, with 6 bases of the junction left unmatched. CDR3 length equals 15 residues. CDR3 in amino acids: CASSTTTSGGDTQYF. The DNA of the CDR3 is TGTGCCAGCAGTACGACGACTAGCGGGGGTGATACGCAGTATTTT.

This clonotype was detected ten times or more. This chain joins TRBV7-2 and TRBJ2-7, with 8 positions matching TRBD1. CDR3 length equals 14 residues. V was pared by 4 bases and J by 5 bases, with 7 bases of the junction left unmatched. CDR1 SGHTA and CDR2 FQGNSA come from the germline V gene. CDR3: CASSSTGGFDEQYF. CDR3 nucleotides: TGTGCCAGCAGCTCTACAGGGGGGTTCGACGAGCAGTACTTC.